Below, 30 T cell receptor beta chains from the same sample are listed, as sequenced in a study of blood T cells in healthy people across ages (dated by TCRdb to about 2015). Libraries came from 5' RACE. The sequencer was an Illumina HiSeq 2500. A second PCR of about 6 to 11 cycles was performed with a sample-barcoded 5' primer and a J-beta primer mix. Through fastp at Q25 and MiXCR, TCRdb rebuilt clones from the public reads, retaining in-frame beta chains. Rows with a matching CDR3 protein are joined into one entry that keeps the most common DNA and genes. The sample table records 550,000 to 750,000 distinct CDR3 sequences; about 21% of these occur just once. The ten most abundant clones make up more than 3% of the sample. Sample: blood. These receptors all come from a man aged 70-80 years in good health.

The rearrangement joins TRBV10-3 to TRBJ2-5, with TRBD2 identical over 10 bases. CDR3 length: 13 residues. Germline V gene data show CDR1 as ENHRY and CDR2 as SYGVKD. V lost 6 bases, J lost 3 bases, and 1 base stayed unmatched. The CDR3 region is CAIRTSGKETQYF. CDR3 bases: TGTGCCATCAGAACTAGCGGGAAAGAGACCCAGTACTTC.

There are a few counts of this clonotype. This chain uses TRBV9 with TRBJ2-2, with 9 bases that match TRBD2. V trimming: 4 bases; J trimming: 4 bases; junction bases outside the gene matches: 8. The CDR3 length is 16 residues. Per the germline V gene, CDR1 is SGDLS and CDR2 is YYNGEE. CDR3 region: CASSIYSGRTTGELFF. The CDR3, as DNA: TGTGCCAGCAGCATCTATAGCGGGAGAACCACCGGGGAGCTGTTTTTT.

The genes are TRBV4-2 and TRBJ2-5; tentative D call: TRBD2 (6 bases). The end of the DNA fits TRBJ2-1 better, so the J call may be wrong. The CDR3 has 16 amino acids. Germline V lookup: CDR1 LGHNA, CDR2 YNFKEQ. The CDR3 nucleotides read TGTGCCAGCAGCCTCGGGGCCAGCGCCACCGGGGGTGAGCAGTTCTTC. Translated, it gives CASSLGASATGGEQFF.

In this sample, this clonotype turned up a few times. The gene calls are TRBV29-1 and TRBJ2-3; no clear D gene. Looked up from germline, CDR1 is SQVTM and CDR2 is ANQGSEA. There are 11 residues in the CDR3. V was trimmed by 2 bases and J by 6 bases, leaving 6 bases between them. The CDR3 DNA reads TGCAGCGTTGAACTGAGGGATACGCAGTATTTT. Amino acids: CSVELRDTQYF.

The chain recombines TRBV20-1 with TRBJ2-5; 7 bases match TRBD2. This CDR3 is 13 amino acids long. Germline V lookup: CDR1 DFQATT, CDR2 SNEGSKA (reference sequence). The junction had 6 bases not matched to a gene; V was cut back by 6 bases and J by 2 bases. The CDR3 loop reads CSAIPGGQETQYF. In DNA, the CDR3 is TGCAGTGCCATCCCCGGGGGGCAAGAGACCCAGTACTTC.

The chain uses TRBV29-1 and TRBJ1-1, with unresolved D. The CDR3 is made up of 13 amino acids. The V gene's germline CDR1 is SQVTM and CDR2 ANQGSEA. V gave up 7 bases and J gave up 0 bases, with 12 bases separating them. As DNA, the CDR3 is TGCAGCGAGCCCCCGGTGCTGAACACTGAAGCTTTCTTT. It specifies CSEPPVLNTEAFF.

The rearrangement uses TRBV5-5 and TRBJ2-7, with TRBD1 identical over 7 bases. Unmatched junction bases numbered 13, after V lost 4 bases and J lost 3 bases. This CDR3 spans 16 amino acids. Germline lookup yields CDR1 SGHKS and CDR2 YYEKEE (reference sequence). The CDR3 protein is CASSLDRVGNNYEQYF. The CDR3 nucleotides are TGTGCCAGCAGCCTCGACAGGGTCGGGAACAACTACGAGCAGTACTTC.

V gene TRBV25-1 combines with J gene TRBJ2-5; tentatively, D is TRBD1 (6 bases). The J call could be wrong; TRBJ2-7 is a better fit for the DNA end. CDR1 MGHDK and CDR2 SYGVNS come from the germline V gene. The CDR3 is made up of 16 amino acids. DNA of the CDR3: TGTGCCAGCAGTGAAACCTCGCACAGGGCGGTGGGCGAGCAGTACTTC. It encodes CASSETSHRAVGEQYF.

This clonotype was counted a few times. The J gene is TRBJ1-2, the V gene TRBV9; D gene ambiguous. This CDR3 region has 15 residues. Trimming left V 2 bases short and J 7 bases short, with 18 bases between. Per the germline V gene, CDR1 is SGDLS and CDR2 is YYNGEE. The CDR3 nucleotides are TGTGCCAGCAGCGTCAACCCGGCCCCCGTCGCTGGCTACACCTTC. Residues: CASSVNPAPVAGYTF. Based on the CDR3 plus reference TRBV9 and TRBJ1-2, the full variable domain is DSGVTQTPKHLITATGQRVTLRCSPRSGDLSVYWYQQSLDQGLQFLIQYYNGEERAKGNILERFSAQQFPDLHSELNLSSLELGDSALYFCASSVNPAPVAGYTFGSGTRLTVV.

This clonotype showed up just a few times. V and J are TRBV9 and TRBJ2-7, with TRBD2 matching over 10 bases. With V trimmed by 2 bases and J by 6 bases, 8 bases remained unmatched. The CDR3 has 15 residues. Germline CDR1 SGDLS, CDR2 YYNGEE. The CDR3 nucleotides read TGTGCCAGCAGCGTTGCTAGCGGGAGTCTATGCGAGCAGTACTTC. Its protein product is CASSVASGSLCEQYF.

The CDR3 DNA reads TGCGCCAGCAGCTTGGACAGGTTGCGCGAGACCCAGTACTTC. It codes for CASSLDRLRETQYF. The chain recombines TRBV5-1 with TRBJ2-5; D is possibly TRBD1 (5 bases). Per germline, CDR1 SGHRS and CDR2 YFSETQ. The length of the CDR3 is 14 residues. V was pared by 0 bases and J by 5 bases, with 11 bases between.

This clonotype was observed a few times. The chain joins TRBV12-3 or TRBV12-4 to TRBJ2-5; D gene ambiguous. The V and J ends lost 2 bases and 5 bases respectively, with 9 bases between them. The CDR3 has 13 residues. The CDR3 sequence is CASSLRRWETQYF. Here the CDR3 DNA reads TGTGCCAGCAGTTTACGAAGGTGGGAGACCCAGTACTTC.

This clonotype was seen a few times. V gene TRBV12-3 or TRBV12-4 combines with J gene TRBJ1-1; no clear D gene. Trimming left V 3 bases short and J 0 bases short, with 2 bases between. The CDR3 extends over 12 amino acids. This CDR3 is CASSFVNTEAFF. The CDR3 nucleotides are TGTGCCAGCAGTTTTGTGAACACTGAAGCTTTCTTT.

The sample holds a few counts of this clonotype. The rearrangement uses TRBV6-5 and TRBJ2-5; perhaps TRBD2 as D (5 bases). Trimming stripped 6 bases from V and 4 bases from J, with 18 bases between. The CDR3 covers 15 residues. The germline V gene has CDR1 MNHEY and CDR2 SVGAGI. CDR3 sequence reads: CASRVSGSSGETQYF. In nucleotides, the CDR3 is TGTGCCAGCAGGGTTTCTGGGAGTTCAGGAGAGACCCAGTACTTC.

The V and J genes are TRBV5-1 and TRBJ2-7; TRBD1 matches at 8 bases. The CDR3 is 15 residues long. Germline V gene lookup returns CDR1 SGHRS and CDR2 YFSETQ. The trim removed 0 bases at V and 0 bases at J, leaving 2 bases unmatched. CDR3 bases: TGCGCCAGCAGCTTGGGGGACAGGAGCTCCTACGAGCAGTACTTC. This translates into CASSLGDRSSYEQYF.

This clonotype was detected a few times. This rearrangement joins TRBV29-1 to TRBJ2-1, with a tentative D call TRBD2 (6 bases). V was trimmed by 0 bases and J by 4 bases, leaving 13 bases between them. The CDR3 contains 15 residues. CDR1 SQVTM and CDR2 ANQGSEA come from the germline V gene. CDR3 sequence: CSVEEGRPGYNEQFF. The CDR3 DNA reads as TGCAGCGTTGAAGAAGGGAGGCCCGGGTACAATGAGCAGTTCTTC.

The chain combines TRBV20-1 with TRBJ2-5; the D is unclear. Germline assignment: CDR1 DFQATT and CDR2 SNEGSKA (reference sequence). The CDR3 has 13 residues. Trimming removed 0 bases at V and 5 bases at J, with 10 bases between. As DNA, the CDR3 is TGCAGTGCTAGAGATTTGGGGTGGGAGACCCAGTACTTC. This codes for CSARDLGWETQYF.

V gene TRBV19 combines with J gene TRBJ1-4, with a tentative D call TRBD1 (6 bases). Germline assignment: CDR1 LNHDA and CDR2 SQIVND (reference sequence). V was cut by 3 bases and J by 7 bases, with 12 bases left in between. The CDR3 has 14 residues. For the CDR3, the DNA is TGTGCCAGTAGTATCGGGACATCGCCTGAAAAACTGTTTTTT. It translates to CASSIGTSPEKLFF.

This clonotype turned up a few times. This chain links TRBV15 with TRBJ2-7, with 7 bases lining up with TRBD1. The V and J ends lost 0 bases and 1 base, in that order; junction bases with no gene match: 6. This CDR3 has 16 amino acids. Germline values: CDR1 LNHNV, CDR2 YYDKDF (reference sequence). CDR3 nucleotide sequence: TGTGCCACCAGCAGAGAACTGCCGGGACAGTCCTACGAGCAGTACTTC. It encodes CATSRELPGQSYEQYF. Full variable domain (outside the CDR3, taken from reference TRBV15 and TRBJ2-7): DAMVIQNPRYQVTQFGKPVTLSCSQTLNHNVMYWYQQKSSQAPKLLFHYYDKDFNNEADTPDNFQSRRPNTSFCFLDIRSPGLGDTAMYLCATSRELPGQSYEQYFGPGTRLTVT.

The chain has TRBV7-8 and TRBJ2-1; either TRBD1 or TRBD2 may supply D (5 bases each). Germline values: CDR1 SGHVS, CDR2 FQNEAQ. The CDR3 has 18 residues. With 0 bases removed from V and 2 bases from J, the gap between germline ends came to 17 bases. In DNA, the CDR3 is TGTGCCAGCAGCTTAGCGGGGCGAGCGGAAGGAGCCTACAATGAGCAGTTCTTC. Protein: CASSLAGRAEGAYNEQFF.

This clonotype turned up a few times. V gene TRBV3-1 combines with J gene TRBJ2-2, with TRBD1 matching 9 bases. V was clipped by 4 bases and J by 6 bases; unmatched bases: 6. The CDR3 covers 15 residues. The germline V gene encodes CDR1 LGHDT and CDR2 YNNKEL (reference sequence). CDR3 residues: CASSPPGTGSGELFF. CDR3 coding DNA: TGTGCCAGCAGCCCGCCCGGGACAGGGTCCGGGGAGCTGTTTTTT.

This clonotype was observed a handful of times. V usage is TRBV14 and J usage is TRBJ2-1; 8 bases are a match to TRBD2. This CDR3 contains 19 residues. After removal of 1 base from V and 2 bases from J, the junction contained 13 bases not matched to a gene. Germline V CDR1 and CDR2: SGHDN, FVKESK. The CDR3 DNA follows: TGTGCCAGCAGCCAAGTGTCACTAGCGGAGTGGGAGACCTACAATGAGCAGTTCTTC. Translation: CASSQVSLAEWETYNEQFF.

This chain links TRBV20-1 with TRBJ2-4, with 11 bases matching TRBD2. There are 15 residues in the CDR3. Losses at the gene ends were 4 bases for V and 6 bases for J; bases not matched to a gene: 8. Germline values: CDR1 DFQATT, CDR2 SNEGSKA (reference sequence). CDR3 nucleotides: TGCAGTGCTACTAGGACTAGCGGGTTTTTAAACATTCAGTACTTC. Residues: CSATRTSGFLNIQYF.

This clonotype was picked up a small number of times. The CDR3: CASRVNSNQPQHF. The CDR3 DNA reads as TGTGCCAGCAGAGTCAATAGCAATCAGCCCCAGCATTTT. The chain links TRBV6-5 to TRBJ1-5; no definite D call. Trimming took 6 bases from V and 0 from J, leaving 6 bases between them. Looked up from germline, CDR1 is MNHEY and CDR2 is SVGAGI. The CDR3 has 13 residues.

This clonotype appeared a single time. CDR3 nucleotide sequence: TGCGCCAGCAGCTGGGGGGGACAGGGTCAGGCGTTCTTC. It is translated as CASSWGGQGQAFF. This rearrangement joins TRBV5-1 to TRBJ2-1; 9 bases agree with TRBD1. Germline V gene sequence: CDR1 SGHRS, CDR2 YFSETQ. The CDR3 is made up of 13 amino acids. Trimming took 3 bases from V and 15 from J; bases not matched to a gene: 10.

The genes are TRBV12-3 or TRBV12-4 and TRBJ1-2; D is unclear. This CDR3 has 11 residues. Trimming left V 8 bases short and J 4 bases short, with 8 bases between. CDR3 region: CASSNLYGYTF. The CDR3 nucleotides read TGTGCCAGCTCAAACCTCTATGGCTACACCTTC.

The V and J genes are TRBV5-1 and TRBJ2-1; D may be TRBD1 (6 bases). Germline V lookup: CDR1 SGHRS, CDR2 YFSETQ. The CDR3 contains 18 residues. V gave up 4 bases and J gave up 3 bases, with 23 bases separating them. The CDR3: CASSRKTSGERCYNEQFF. In DNA, the CDR3 is TGCGCCAGCAGCCGAAAGACATCAGGGGAAAGATGCTACAATGAGCAGTTCTTC.

A few counts support this clonotype. The V and J genes are TRBV29-1 and TRBJ1-5; 7 nucleotides match TRBD1. Germline assignment: CDR1 SQVTM and CDR2 ANQGSEA. The length of the CDR3 is 11 residues. The J segment lost 11 bases and the V segment lost 6 bases, leaving 7 bases of the junction unmatched. The CDR3 bases are TGCAGCGTGCGAGAGGGGGCGGCCCAGCATTTT. Amino acids: CSVREGAAQHF.

This clonotype has only a few counts. This rearrangement joins TRBV5-6 to TRBJ1-1, with a weak D call TRBD1 (6 bases). Germline CDR1 and CDR2: SGHDT and YYEEEE. The germline V and J ends were trimmed by 4 bases and 1 base, with 17 bases remaining between them. The CDR3 is made up of 16 amino acids. The CDR3 is CASSQGQTRRNTEAFF. CDR3 in DNA: TGTGCCAGCAGCCAAGGACAGACCCGTCGGAACACTGAAGCTTTCTTT.

The chain links TRBV5-6 to TRBJ2-2; the match to TRBD2 covers 10 bases. This CDR3 is 14 amino acids long. CDR1 is SGHDT, CDR2 YYEEEE, per germline. V shed 4 bases, J shed 5 bases, and the junction held 2 bases outside the gene matches. CDR3 residues: CASSRLAGTGELFF. The DNA for the CDR3 is TGTGCCAGCAGCAGACTAGCGGGTACCGGGGAGCTGTTTTTT. The full variable domain, its missing parts supplied by reference TRBV5-6 and TRBJ2-2, is DAGVTQSPTHLIKTRGQQVTLRCSPKSGHDTVSWYQQALGQGPQFIFQYYEEEERQRGNFPDRFSGHQFPNYSSELNVNALLLGDSALYLCASSRLAGTGELFFGEGSRLTVL.